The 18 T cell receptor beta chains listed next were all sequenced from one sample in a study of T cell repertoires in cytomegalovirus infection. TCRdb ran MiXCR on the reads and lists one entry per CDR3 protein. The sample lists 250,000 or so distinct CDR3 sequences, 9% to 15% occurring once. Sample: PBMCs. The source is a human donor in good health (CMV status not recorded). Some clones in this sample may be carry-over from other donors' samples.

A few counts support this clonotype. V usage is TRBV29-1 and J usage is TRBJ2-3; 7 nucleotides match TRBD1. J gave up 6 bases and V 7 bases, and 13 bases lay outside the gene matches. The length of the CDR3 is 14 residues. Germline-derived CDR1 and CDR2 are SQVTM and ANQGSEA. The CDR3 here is CSAGGGPAGDTQYF. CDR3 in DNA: TGCAGCGCAGGGGGTGGCCCTGCTGGGGATACGCAGTATTTT.

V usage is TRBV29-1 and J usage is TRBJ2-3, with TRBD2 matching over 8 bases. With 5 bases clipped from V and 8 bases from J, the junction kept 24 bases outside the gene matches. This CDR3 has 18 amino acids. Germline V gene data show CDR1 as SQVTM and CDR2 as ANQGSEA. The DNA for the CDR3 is TGCAGCGTTACCAAGCCTTTTGCGGGGCTAGCGGGCAGGGGTACGCAGTATTTT. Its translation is CSVTKPFAGLAGRGTQYF.

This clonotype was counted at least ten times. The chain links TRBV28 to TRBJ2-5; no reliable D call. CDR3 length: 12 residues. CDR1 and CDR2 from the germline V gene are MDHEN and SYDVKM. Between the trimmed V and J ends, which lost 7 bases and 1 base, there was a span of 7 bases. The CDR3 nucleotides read TGTGCCAGCACGACAAGCCAAGAGACCCAGTACTTC. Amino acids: CASTTSQETQYF.

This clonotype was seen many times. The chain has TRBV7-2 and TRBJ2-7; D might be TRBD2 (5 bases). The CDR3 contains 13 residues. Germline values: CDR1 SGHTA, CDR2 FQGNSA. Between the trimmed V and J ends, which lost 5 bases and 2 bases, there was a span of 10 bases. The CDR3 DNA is TGTGCCAGCAGCGCGGGCGGCCCCTACGAGCAGTACTTC. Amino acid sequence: CASSAGGPYEQYF.

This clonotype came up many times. The CDR3 region has the DNA TGTGCCAGCAGTCGACTAGCGGGGAGAGACGAGCAGTACTTC. Its protein product is CASSRLAGRDEQYF. The chain combines TRBV6-2 or TRBV6-3 with TRBJ2-7; 11 nucleotides agree with TRBD2. The V segment lost 5 bases and the J segment 5 bases; nucleotides outside the gene matches: 5. Germline CDR1 is MNHEY and CDR2 is SVGEGT. The CDR3 runs 14 residues.

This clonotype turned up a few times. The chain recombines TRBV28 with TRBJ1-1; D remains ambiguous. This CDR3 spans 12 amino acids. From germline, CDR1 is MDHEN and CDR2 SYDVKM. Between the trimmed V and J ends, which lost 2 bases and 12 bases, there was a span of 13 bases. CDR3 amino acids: CASSLQDRRPFF. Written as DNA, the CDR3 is TGTGCCAGCAGTTTACAAGACCGCCGCCCTTTCTTT.

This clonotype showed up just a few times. The DNA for the CDR3 is TGTGCCAGCAGTTACTCGAAAGCTCCCAGGGTTAAAAATCAGCCCCAGCATTTT. Protein product: CASSYSKAPRVKNQPQHF. This chain connects TRBV6-6 to TRBJ1-5, with a weak D call TRBD1 (5 bases). This CDR3 has 18 residues. The germline V and J ends were trimmed by 0 bases and 4 bases, with 19 bases remaining between them. CDR1 MNHNY and CDR2 SVGAGI come from the germline V gene (reference sequence).

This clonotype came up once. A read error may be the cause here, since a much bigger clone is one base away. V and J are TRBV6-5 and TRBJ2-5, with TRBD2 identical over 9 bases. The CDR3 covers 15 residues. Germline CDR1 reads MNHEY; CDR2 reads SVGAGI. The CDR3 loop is CARSLGLAVKETQYF. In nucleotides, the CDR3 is TGTGCCCGCAGCCTGGGACTAGCTGTAAAAGAGACCCAGTACTTC.

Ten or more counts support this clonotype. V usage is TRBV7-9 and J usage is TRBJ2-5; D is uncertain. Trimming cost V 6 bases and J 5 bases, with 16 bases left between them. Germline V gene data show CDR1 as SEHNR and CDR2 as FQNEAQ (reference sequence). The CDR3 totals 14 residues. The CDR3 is CASRANAALETQYF. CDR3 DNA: TGTGCCAGCAGGGCCAATGCAGCGTTGGAGACCCAGTACTTC.

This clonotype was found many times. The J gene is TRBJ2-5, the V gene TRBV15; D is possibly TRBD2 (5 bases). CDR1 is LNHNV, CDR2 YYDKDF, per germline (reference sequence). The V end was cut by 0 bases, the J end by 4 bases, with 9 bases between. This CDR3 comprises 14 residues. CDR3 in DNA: TGTGCCACCAGCAGAGATCCCGGAGGAGAGACCCAGTACTTC. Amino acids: CATSRDPGGETQYF.

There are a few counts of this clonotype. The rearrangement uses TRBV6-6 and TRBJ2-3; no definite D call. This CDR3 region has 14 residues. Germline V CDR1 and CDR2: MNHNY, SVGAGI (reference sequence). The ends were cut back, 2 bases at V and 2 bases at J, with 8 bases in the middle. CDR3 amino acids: CASSYSQNTDTQYF. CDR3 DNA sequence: TGTGCCAGCAGTTACAGCCAGAACACAGATACGCAGTATTTT.

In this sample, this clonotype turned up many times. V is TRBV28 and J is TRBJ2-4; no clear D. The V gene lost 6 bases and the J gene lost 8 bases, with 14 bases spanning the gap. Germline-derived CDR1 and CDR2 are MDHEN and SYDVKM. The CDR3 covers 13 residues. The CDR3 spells CASSLAALDIQYF. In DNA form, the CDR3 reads TGTGCCAGCAGCCTCGCGGCGTTGGACATTCAGTACTTC.

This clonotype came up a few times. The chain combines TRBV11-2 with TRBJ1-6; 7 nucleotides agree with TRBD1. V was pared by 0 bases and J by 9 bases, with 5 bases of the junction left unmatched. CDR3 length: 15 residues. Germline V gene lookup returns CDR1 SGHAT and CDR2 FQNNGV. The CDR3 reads CASSLEGQVVSPLHF. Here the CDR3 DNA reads TGTGCCAGCAGCTTAGAAGGACAGGTAGTTTCACCCCTCCACTTT.

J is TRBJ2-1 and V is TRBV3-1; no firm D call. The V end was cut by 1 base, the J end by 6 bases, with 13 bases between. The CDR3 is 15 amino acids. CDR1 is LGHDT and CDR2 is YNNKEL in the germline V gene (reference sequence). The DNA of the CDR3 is TGTGCCAGCAGCCAAGTTCCCCCGAAAGGCAATGAGCAGTTCTTC. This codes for CASSQVPPKGNEQFF.

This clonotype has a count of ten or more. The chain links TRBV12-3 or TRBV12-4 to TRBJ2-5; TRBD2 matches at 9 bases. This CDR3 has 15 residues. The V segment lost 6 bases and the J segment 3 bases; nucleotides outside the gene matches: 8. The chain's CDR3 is CASSLRSGGKETQYF. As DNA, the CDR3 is TGTGCCAGCAGCCTCCGCAGCGGGGGGAAAGAGACCCAGTACTTC.

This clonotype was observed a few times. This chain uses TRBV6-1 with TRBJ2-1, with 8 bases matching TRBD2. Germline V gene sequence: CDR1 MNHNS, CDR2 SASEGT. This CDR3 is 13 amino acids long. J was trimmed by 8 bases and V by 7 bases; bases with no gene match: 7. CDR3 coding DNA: TGTGCCAGCACCGGTCTAGCGGGCGATGAGCAGTTCTTC. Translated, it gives CASTGLAGDEQFF.

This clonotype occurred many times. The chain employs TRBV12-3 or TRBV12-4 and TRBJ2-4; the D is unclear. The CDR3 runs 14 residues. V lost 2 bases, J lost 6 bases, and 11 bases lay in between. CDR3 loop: CASSLRESRNIQYF. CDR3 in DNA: TGTGCCAGCAGTTTACGCGAGTCGAGAAACATTCAGTACTTC.

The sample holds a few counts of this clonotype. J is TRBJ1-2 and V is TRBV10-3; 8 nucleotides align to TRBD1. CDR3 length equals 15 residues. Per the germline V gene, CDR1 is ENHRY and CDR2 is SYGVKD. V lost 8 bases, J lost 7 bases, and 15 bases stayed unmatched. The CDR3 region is CAISRLSQGAGGYTF. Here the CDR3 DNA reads TGTGCCATCTCCCGGCTCAGCCAGGGGGCAGGTGGCTACACCTTC.